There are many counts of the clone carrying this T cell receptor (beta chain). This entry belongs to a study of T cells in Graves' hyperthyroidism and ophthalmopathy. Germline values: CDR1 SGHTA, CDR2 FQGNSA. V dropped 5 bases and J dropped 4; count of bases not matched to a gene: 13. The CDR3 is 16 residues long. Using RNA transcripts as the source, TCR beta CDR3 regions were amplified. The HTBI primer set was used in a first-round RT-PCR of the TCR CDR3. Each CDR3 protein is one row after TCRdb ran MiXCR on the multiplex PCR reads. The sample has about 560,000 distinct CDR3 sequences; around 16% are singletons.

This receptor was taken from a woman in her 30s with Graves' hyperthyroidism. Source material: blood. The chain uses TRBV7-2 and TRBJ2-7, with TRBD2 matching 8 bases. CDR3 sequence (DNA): TGTGCCAGCAGCCCATCCGAGGGTAGCGGGGTATACGAGCAGTACTTC. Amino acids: CASSPSEGSGVYEQYF.